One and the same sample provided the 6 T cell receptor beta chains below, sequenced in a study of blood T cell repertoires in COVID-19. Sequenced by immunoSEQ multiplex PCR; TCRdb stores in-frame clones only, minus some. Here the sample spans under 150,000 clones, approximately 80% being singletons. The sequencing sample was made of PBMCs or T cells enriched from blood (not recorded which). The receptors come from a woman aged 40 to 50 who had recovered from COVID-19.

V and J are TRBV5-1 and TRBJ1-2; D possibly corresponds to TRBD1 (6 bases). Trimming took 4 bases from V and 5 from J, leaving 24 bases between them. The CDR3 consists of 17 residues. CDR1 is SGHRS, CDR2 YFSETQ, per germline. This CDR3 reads CASSTGGSLGAMYGYTF. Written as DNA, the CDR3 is TGCGCCAGCAGCACGGGGGGCTCTCTTGGGGCCATGTATGGCTACACCTTC.

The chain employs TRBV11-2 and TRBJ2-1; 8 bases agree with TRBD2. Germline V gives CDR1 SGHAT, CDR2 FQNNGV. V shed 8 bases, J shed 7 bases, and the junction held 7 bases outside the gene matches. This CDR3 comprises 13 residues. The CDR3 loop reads CASVRTSLNEQFF. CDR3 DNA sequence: TGTGCCAGCGTCCGGACTAGCCTAAATGAGCAGTTCTTC.

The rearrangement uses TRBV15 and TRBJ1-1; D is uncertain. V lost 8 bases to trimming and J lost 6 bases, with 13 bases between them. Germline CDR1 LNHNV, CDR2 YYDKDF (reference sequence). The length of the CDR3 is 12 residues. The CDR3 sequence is CATGSTKAEAFF. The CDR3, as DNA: TGTGCCACCGGTAGTACTAAGGCTGAAGCTTTCTTT.

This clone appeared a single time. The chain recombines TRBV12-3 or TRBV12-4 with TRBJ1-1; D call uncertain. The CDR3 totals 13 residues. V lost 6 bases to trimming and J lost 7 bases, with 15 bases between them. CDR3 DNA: TGTGCCAGCAGCCTGTCACATTTTATTGAAGCTTTCTTT. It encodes CASSLSHFIEAFF.

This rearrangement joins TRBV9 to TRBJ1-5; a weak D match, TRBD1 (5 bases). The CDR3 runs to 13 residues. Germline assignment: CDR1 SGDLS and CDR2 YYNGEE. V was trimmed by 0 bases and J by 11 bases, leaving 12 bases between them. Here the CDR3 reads CASSVEAWGAQHF. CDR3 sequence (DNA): TGTGCCAGCAGCGTAGAAGCGTGGGGGGCCCAGCATTTT. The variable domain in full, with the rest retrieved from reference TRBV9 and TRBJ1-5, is DSGVTQTPKHLITATGQRVTLRCSPRSGDLSVYWYQQSLDQGLQFLIQYYNGEERAKGNILERFSAQQFPDLHSELNLSSLELGDSALYFCASSVEAWGAQHFGDGTRLSIL.

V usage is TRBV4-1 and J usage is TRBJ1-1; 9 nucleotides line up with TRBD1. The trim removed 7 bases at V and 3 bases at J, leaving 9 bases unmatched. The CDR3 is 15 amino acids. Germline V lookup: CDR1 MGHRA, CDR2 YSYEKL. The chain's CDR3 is CASTGGQGGDTEAFF. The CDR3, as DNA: TGCGCCAGCACGGGGGGACAGGGTGGGGACACTGAAGCTTTCTTT.